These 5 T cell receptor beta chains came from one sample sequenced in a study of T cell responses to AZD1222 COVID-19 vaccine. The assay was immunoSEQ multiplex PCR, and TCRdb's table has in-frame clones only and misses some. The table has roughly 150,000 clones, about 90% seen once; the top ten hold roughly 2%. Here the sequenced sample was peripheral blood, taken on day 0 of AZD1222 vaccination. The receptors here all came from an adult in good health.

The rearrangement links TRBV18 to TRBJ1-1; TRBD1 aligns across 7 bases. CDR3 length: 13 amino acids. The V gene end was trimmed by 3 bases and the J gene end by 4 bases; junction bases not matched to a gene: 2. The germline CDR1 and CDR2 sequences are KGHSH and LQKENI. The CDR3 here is CASSPQGGTEAFF. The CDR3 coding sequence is TGTGCCAGCTCACCTCAGGGGGGCACTGAAGCTTTCTTT.

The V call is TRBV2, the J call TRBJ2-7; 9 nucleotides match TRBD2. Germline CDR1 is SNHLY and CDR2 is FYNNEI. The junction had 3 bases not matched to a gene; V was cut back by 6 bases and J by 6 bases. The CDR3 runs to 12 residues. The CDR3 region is CASRVGLAEQYF. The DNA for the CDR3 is TGTGCCAGCAGGGTGGGACTAGCCGAGCAGTACTTC.

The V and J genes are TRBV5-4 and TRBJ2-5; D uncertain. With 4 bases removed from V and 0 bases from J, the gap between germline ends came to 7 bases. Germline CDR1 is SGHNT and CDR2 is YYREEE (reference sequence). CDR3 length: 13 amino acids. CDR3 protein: CASSPAYQETQYF. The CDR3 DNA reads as TGTGCCAGCAGCCCTGCGTACCAAGAGACCCAGTACTTC. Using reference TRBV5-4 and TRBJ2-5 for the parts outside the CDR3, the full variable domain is ETGVTQSPTHLIKTRGQQVTLRCSSQSGHNTVSWYQQALGQGPQFIFQYYREEENGRGNFPPRFSGLQFPNYSSELNVNALELDDSALYLCASSPAYQETQYFGPGTRLLVL.

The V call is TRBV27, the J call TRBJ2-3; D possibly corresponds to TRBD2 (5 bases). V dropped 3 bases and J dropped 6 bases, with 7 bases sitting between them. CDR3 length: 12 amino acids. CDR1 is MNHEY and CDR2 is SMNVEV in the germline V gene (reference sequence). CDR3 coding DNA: TGTGCCAGCAGTTTCACGGGGGATACGCAGTATTTT. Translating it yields CASSFTGDTQYF.

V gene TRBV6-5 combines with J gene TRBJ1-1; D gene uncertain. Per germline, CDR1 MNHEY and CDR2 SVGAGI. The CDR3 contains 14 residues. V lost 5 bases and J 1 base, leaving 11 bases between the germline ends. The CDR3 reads CASSTEHRNTEAFF. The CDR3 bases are TGTGCCAGCAGTACTGAACATAGGAACACTGAAGCTTTCTTT.